These 2 T cell receptor beta chains were all obtained from the same sample, sequenced in a study of CD8 T cells in Susac syndrome. RNA was extracted with the RNeasy kit, and a quantity of roughly 0.5 to 1 ug was reverse transcribed using random hexamers. Each CDR3 protein is one row after TCRdb ran MiXCR on the immunoSEQ multiplex PCR reads. The sample consists of roughly 110,000 distinct CDR3 sequences, approximately 91% of them appearing once. Sequencing was performed on CD4+ T cells from PBMCs. Every receptor here comes from a human donor in good health.

This clonotype was found once. The rearrangement links TRBV19 to TRBJ1-5, with 10 bases fitting TRBD1. The CDR3 contains 16 residues. Germline loops: CDR1 LNHDA, CDR2 SQIVND (reference sequence). Germline trimming cut 6 bases from V and 7 bases from J; bases unmatched to any gene: 12. CDR3 nucleotides: TGTGCCAGTAGACAGTTGGGACAGGGGATCCACCAGCCCCAGCATTTT. Encoded protein: CASRQLGQGIHQPQHF.

This chain joins TRBV20-1 and TRBJ2-7; no reliable D call. The ends were cut back, 4 bases at V and 6 bases at J, with 19 bases in the middle. Per germline, CDR1 DFQATT and CDR2 SNEGSKA (reference sequence). CDR3 length equals 14 residues. CDR3 region: CSAIMGNPSGEQYF. Here the CDR3 DNA reads TGCAGTGCTATCATGGGGAACCCATCGGGCGAGCAGTACTTC.